This TCR beta chain came from a study of T cell repertoires in cytomegalovirus infection. As for the study in general: Public TCR beta signatures indicated both CMV infection and matching HLA type.

Germline assignment: CDR1 MRHNA and CDR2 SNTAGT. The junction had 10 bases not matched to a gene; V was cut back by 0 bases and J by 7 bases. CDR3 length: 16 residues. About this clonotype: Antigen specificity is unknown.

TCRdb processed the reads anew with MiXCR; each CDR3 protein has one entry. The table lists about 37,000 distinct CDR3 sequences, about 48% of them singletons. Material: CD8+ T cells from cultured PBMCs, obtained from culture after CMV antigen stimulation. The receptor comes from a human donor in good health (CMV status not recorded). Some clones in this sample may be carry-over from other donors' samples. The chain recombines TRBV6-4 with TRBJ1-2; TRBD1 matches 8 bases. Written as DNA, the CDR3 is TGTGCCAGCAGTGACTCGAAGTCAGGGGGCAGAGGTGGCTACACCTTC. Its protein product is CASSDSKSGGRGGYTF.